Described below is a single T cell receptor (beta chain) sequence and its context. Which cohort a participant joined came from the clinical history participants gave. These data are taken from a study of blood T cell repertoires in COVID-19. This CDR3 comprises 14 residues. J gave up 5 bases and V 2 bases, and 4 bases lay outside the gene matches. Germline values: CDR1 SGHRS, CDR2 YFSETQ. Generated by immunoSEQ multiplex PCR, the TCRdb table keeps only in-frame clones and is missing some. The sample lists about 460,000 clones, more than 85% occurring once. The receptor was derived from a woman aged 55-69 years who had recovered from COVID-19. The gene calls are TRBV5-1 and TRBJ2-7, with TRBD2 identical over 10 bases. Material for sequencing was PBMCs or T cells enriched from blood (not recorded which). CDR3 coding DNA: TGCGCCAGCAGCTTCACTAGCGGGGACAACGAGCAGTACGTC. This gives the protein CASSFTSGDNEQYV.